The source of this TCR beta chain is a study of T cell responses to AZD1222 COVID-19 vaccine. Study information: Recipients boosted at about 4 weeks or about 12 weeks are pooled.

Study-wide results and limits: Reportedly, close to half of spike-specific TCRs are directed against unmutated variant regions.

In regard to this clone: Its antigen is unknown.

Data came from immunoSEQ multiplex PCR; TCRdb stores just in-frame clones and leaves some out. The table includes some 120,000 clones, more than 80% detected once. The specimen was peripheral blood, collected on day 0 of AZD1222 vaccination. This TCR was sampled from an adult in good health.

CDR3 bases: TGTGCCAGCACCGGACAGGGGGGTCAGCCCCAGCATTTT. As protein: CASTGQGGQPQHF. This chain connects TRBV2 to TRBJ1-5, with 10 positions matching TRBD1. Looked up from germline, CDR1 is SNHLY and CDR2 is FYNNEI. The junction had 3 bases not matched to a gene; V was cut back by 7 bases and J by 6 bases. CDR3 size: 13 residues. Together with reference TRBV2 and TRBJ1-5, the CDR3 gives the full variable domain: EPEVTQTPSHQVTQMGQEVILRCVPISNHLYFYWYRQILGQKVEFLVSFYNNEISEKSEIFDDQFSVERPDGSNFTLKIRSTKLEDSAMYFCASTGQGGQPQHFGDGTRLSIL.